Listed here are 29 T cell receptor beta chains from one sample, sequenced in a study of T cells in Graves' hyperthyroidism and ophthalmopathy. Amplified regions were TCR beta CDR3 sequences from RNA transcripts. First-round RT-PCR of the TCR CDR3 relied on the HTBI primer set. TCRdb fed the multiplex PCR reads into MiXCR, producing one record per CDR3 protein. This table holds approximately 600,000 distinct CDR3 sequences, less than 25% found once. The specimen sequenced was blood. These receptors were obtained from a man aged 25 to 40 with Graves' ophthalmopathy.

The sample holds a few counts of this clonotype. The V call is TRBV30, the J call TRBJ1-1, with D maybe TRBD1 (5 bases). CDR1 is GTSNPN and CDR2 is SVGIG in the germline V gene (reference sequence). The germline V and J ends were trimmed by 5 bases and 1 base, with 17 bases remaining between them. The CDR3 is 15 residues long. The CDR3 DNA sequence: TGTGCCTGGGAGAGCCCTCTCACAGGGAACACTGAAGCTTTCTTT. Its translation: CAWESPLTGNTEAFF.

The chain couples TRBV25-1 to TRBJ1-1; D is uncertain. V lost 6 bases and J 0 bases, leaving 17 bases between the germline ends. The germline gives CDR1 MGHDK, CDR2 SYGVNS. This CDR3 contains 16 residues. DNA of the CDR3: TGTGCCAGCAGCAGTGTAGGGTCCCACATGAACACTGAAGCTTTCTTT. This encodes CASSSVGSHMNTEAFF. Based on the CDR3 plus reference TRBV25-1 and TRBJ1-1, the full variable domain is EADIYQTPRYLVIGTGKKITLECSQTMGHDKMYWYQQDPGMELHLIHYSYGVNSTEKGDLSSESTVSRIRTEHFPLTLESARPSHTSQYLCASSSVGSHMNTEAFFGQGTRLTVV.

This clonotype was seen only a few times. The rearrangement uses TRBV7-9 and TRBJ2-7, with D possibly matching TRBD2 (5 bases). This CDR3 spans 15 amino acids. CDR1 and CDR2 (germline): SEHNR, FQNEAQ (reference sequence). Trimming pared 1 base from V and 2 bases from J, leaving 12 bases between. CDR3 nucleotides: TGTGCCAGCAGCTTAGAAGAGGGCAGAACCTACGAGCAGTACTTC. Translated: CASSLEEGRTYEQYF.

This clonotype was detected ten times or more. The rearrangement links TRBV28 to TRBJ2-1; TRBD2 matches at 10 bases. Losses at the gene ends were 5 bases for V and 3 bases for J; bases not matched to a gene: 7. CDR1 is MDHEN and CDR2 is SYDVKM in the germline V gene. The CDR3 is 16 residues long. CDR3 in DNA: TGTGCCAGCAGTGCCTATAGCGGGGGGTTCTACAATGAGCAGTTCTTC. It encodes CASSAYSGGFYNEQFF.

This clonotype has just a few counts. One junction end does not reproduce the germline sequence, and a read error may be involved. This chain uses TRBV11-3 with TRBJ2-1, with D possibly being TRBD2 (5 bases). The V gene's germline CDR1 is SGHNT and CDR2 YENEEA. The CDR3 is 14 residues long. The CDR3 reads CTSSPRGADNEQFF. CDR3 in DNA: TGTACCAGCAGCCCCCGTGGAGCGGACAATGAGCAGTTCTTC.

This clonotype was found many times. This chain connects TRBV12-3 or TRBV12-4 to TRBJ1-5; D call uncertain. The CDR3 is 13 amino acids. V was clipped by 5 bases and J by 0 bases, with 5 bases between them. The CDR3 protein is CASSRYSNQPQHF. Written as DNA, the CDR3 is TGTGCCAGCAGTCGATATAGCAATCAGCCCCAGCATTTT.

V usage is TRBV10-3 and J usage is TRBJ1-2; 8 bases are a match to TRBD1. The germline V gene encodes CDR1 ENHRY and CDR2 SYGVKD. Trimming removed 4 bases from V and 6 bases from J; junction bases left unmatched: 10. The CDR3 contains 15 residues. Here the CDR3 reads CAISGAQGAQNGYTF. The DNA for the CDR3 is TGTGCCATCAGTGGGGCTCAGGGGGCGCAAAATGGCTACACCTTC.

This clonotype was detected many times. The chain carries TRBV5-1 and TRBJ1-5; D ambiguous. From germline, CDR1 is SGHRS and CDR2 YFSETQ. The CDR3 consists of 14 residues. V was shortened by 0 bases and J by 6 bases, with 10 bases between the two germline ends. Here the CDR3 DNA reads TGCGCCAGCAGCTTGGAAGGACCCCCTCAGCCCCAGCATTTT. It translates to CASSLEGPPQPQHF.

This clonotype was recorded a few times. The chain joins TRBV27 to TRBJ1-1, with a weak D call TRBD1 (6 bases). Trimming removed 2 bases at V and 3 bases at J, with 13 bases between. The CDR3 consists of 15 residues. The germline gives CDR1 MNHEY, CDR2 SMNVEV (reference sequence). This chain's CDR3 is CASSLMGGGHTEAFF. CDR3 coding DNA: TGTGCCAGCAGTTTAATGGGTGGGGGGCACACTGAAGCTTTCTTT.

This clonotype was seen repeatedly, ten times or more. The J gene is TRBJ2-7, the V gene TRBV2; D remains unclear. The CDR3 covers 16 residues. The germline gives CDR1 SNHLY, CDR2 FYNNEI. Trimming cost V 4 bases and J 2 bases, with 18 bases left between them. The CDR3 here is CASSGAPETVTYEQYF. Written as DNA, the CDR3 is TGTGCCAGCAGTGGCGCCCCGGAGACGGTAACCTACGAGCAGTACTTC.

The V call is TRBV4-3, the J call TRBJ2-7, with 7 bases aligning to TRBD2. The CDR3 loop spans 16 amino acids. The germline CDR1 and CDR2 sequences are LGHNA and YSLEER. Trimming at V came to 1 base and at J to 2 bases, leaving 8 bases not matched to a gene. The DNA of the CDR3 is TGCGCCAGCAGCCAAGCAACGGGACTACCCACCTACGAGCAGTACTTC. This codes for CASSQATGLPTYEQYF.

This clonotype was observed many times. The chain couples TRBV12-3 or TRBV12-4 to TRBJ2-1, with 13 nucleotides matching TRBD2. This CDR3 comprises 14 residues. After removal of 7 bases from V and 15 bases from J, the junction contained 12 bases not matched to a gene. The CDR3 reads CASTYGTSGARRFF. The DNA of the CDR3 is TGTGCCAGCACCTACGGGACTAGCGGGGCCCGCCGGTTCTTC.

The V call is TRBV10-3, the J call TRBJ1-5; D not certain. The CDR3 loop spans 13 amino acids. CDR1 and CDR2 from the germline V gene are ENHRY and SYGVKD. Trimming shortened V by 0 bases and J by 7 bases, and 7 bases separated the two germline ends. The CDR3, as DNA: TGTGCCATCAGTGAGTCGATCCGGCAGCCCCAGCATTTT. Encoded protein: CAISESIRQPQHF.

The chain joins TRBV6-1 to TRBJ1-1; D uncertain. Germline lookup yields CDR1 MNHNS and CDR2 SASEGT. The CDR3 is 15 residues long. V gave up 5 bases and J gave up 0 bases, with 13 bases separating them. DNA of the CDR3: TGTGCCAGCAGTTCCCTACTAGCAGTGAACACTGAAGCTTTCTTT. This sequence encodes CASSSLLAVNTEAFF.

J is TRBJ2-4 and V is TRBV30; D ambiguous. CDR3 length equals 13 residues. Germline CDR1 and CDR2: GTSNPN and SVGIG (reference sequence). V lost 3 bases to trimming and J lost 3 bases, with 9 bases between them. The CDR3 DNA sequence: TGTGCCTGGAGAGGTTATGACAAAAACATTCAGTACTTC. As protein: CAWRGYDKNIQYF.

The sample holds many counts of this clonotype. V is TRBV20-1 and J is TRBJ1-5; D call uncertain. Germline V gives CDR1 DFQATT, CDR2 SNEGSKA (reference sequence). V lost 6 bases and J lost 3, with 12 bases in between. CDR3 size: 13 residues. CDR3 residues: CSARTDTNQPQHF. CDR3 DNA: TGCAGTGCGCGGACCGATACCAATCAGCCCCAGCATTTT.

Many counts were recorded for this clonotype. This sequence joins TRBV3-1 and TRBJ1-1; a possible D gene is TRBD1 (5 bases). V gave up 3 bases and J gave up 3 bases, with 8 bases separating them. This CDR3 region has 13 residues. CDR1 and CDR2 from the germline V gene are LGHDT and YNNKEL (reference sequence). The CDR3 loop reads CASSQGTHTEAFF. The CDR3 nucleotides are TGTGCCAGCAGCCAGGGGACCCACACTGAAGCTTTCTTT.

This clonotype came up many times. The chain uses TRBV20-1 and TRBJ2-3; tentatively, D is TRBD1 (6 bases). Trimming cost V 1 base and J 1 base, with 18 bases left between them. Germline CDR1 reads DFQATT; CDR2 reads SNEGSKA (reference sequence). The length of the CDR3 is 17 residues. CDR3 amino acids: CSARGRTVMGGTDTQYF. The CDR3 nucleotides are TGCAGTGCTAGAGGGCGGACAGTCATGGGGGGCACAGATACGCAGTATTTT.

Only a few counts were recorded for this clonotype. The J gene is TRBJ2-7, the V gene TRBV20-1; possible D gene TRBD1, 6 bases. Trimming left V 5 bases short and J 6 bases short, with 17 bases between. From germline, CDR1 is DFQATT and CDR2 SNEGSKA (reference sequence). CDR3 length: 13 amino acids. The CDR3 region is CSAWGRGSFEQYF. CDR3 DNA sequence: TGCAGTGCTTGGGGCAGGGGTTCGTTCGAGCAGTACTTC.

The chain carries TRBV9 and TRBJ2-7, with 9 bases aligning to TRBD1. V dropped 0 bases and J dropped 3; count of bases not matched to a gene: 4. Germline V gene data show CDR1 as SGDLS and CDR2 as YYNGEE. The CDR3 is 15 residues long. CDR3 in amino acids: CASSVGGTGFYEQYF. In nucleotides, the CDR3 is TGTGCCAGCAGCGTAGGGGGGACAGGGTTCTACGAGCAGTACTTC.

There are many counts of this clonotype. This chain connects TRBV6-1 to TRBJ1-1; unclear D gene. CDR1 MNHNS and CDR2 SASEGT come from the germline V gene. V gave up 3 bases and J gave up 1 base, with 12 bases separating them. There are 15 residues in the CDR3. This chain's CDR3 is CASSEAWTGNTEAFF. Here the CDR3 DNA reads TGTGCCAGCAGTGAGGCCTGGACGGGGAACACTGAAGCTTTCTTT.

This clonotype was recorded a few times. The chain carries TRBV6-2 or TRBV6-3 and TRBJ1-1; D unclear. This CDR3 contains 15 residues. Germline assignment: CDR1 MNHEY and CDR2 SVGEGT. V dropped 2 bases and J dropped 5 bases, with 15 bases sitting between them. The DNA of the CDR3 is TGTGCCAGCAGTTACGGGGTCGGAGGGCGAACTGAAGCTTTCTTT. Its protein is CASSYGVGGRTEAFF.

The chain is built from TRBV28 and TRBJ2-6, with D possibly TRBD2 on 7 matching bases. CDR1 and CDR2 (germline): MDHEN, SYDVKM. The germline V and J ends were trimmed by 3 bases and 2 bases, with 14 bases remaining between them. This CDR3 has 17 residues. This CDR3 reads CASSLGGPGTGANVLTF. Here the CDR3 DNA reads TGTGCCAGCAGTTTGGGGGGGCCAGGAACTGGGGCCAACGTCCTGACTTTC.

This clonotype has a handful of counts. V and J are TRBV4-2 and TRBJ2-1, with D perhaps matching TRBD1 (6 bases). Trimming pared 0 bases from V and 6 bases from J, leaving 9 bases between. Germline V gives CDR1 LGHNA, CDR2 YNFKEQ. The CDR3 spans 14 residues. CDR3 loop: CASSQDGGRNEQFF. Written as DNA, the CDR3 is TGTGCCAGCAGCCAAGATGGGGGCCGCAATGAGCAGTTCTTC.

V gene TRBV20-1 combines with J gene TRBJ2-1; D is undetermined. The CDR3 has 10 residues. Germline loops: CDR1 DFQATT, CDR2 SNEGSKA (reference sequence). The V end lost 3 bases, the J end lost 12 bases, and 9 bases lay between the germline ends. CDR3 coding DNA: TGCAGTGCTAGGGTCGTCGGGCAGTTCTTC. This translates into CSARVVGQFF.

In this sample, this clonotype turned up a few times. The V call is TRBV3-1, the J call TRBJ1-1, with no clear D. Trimming pared 0 bases from V and 10 bases from J, leaving 12 bases between. CDR1 and CDR2 (germline): LGHDT, YNNKEL (reference sequence). CDR3 length equals 13 residues. The CDR3 DNA is TGTGCCAGCAGCCAAGATGCGGACTTCGGAGCTTTCTTT. This encodes CASSQDADFGAFF.

V and J are TRBV27 and TRBJ1-1; TRBD1 matches at 7 bases. V lost 5 bases to trimming and J lost 4 bases; unmatched junction nucleotides: 10. This CDR3 region has 15 residues. In germline, CDR1 is MNHEY, CDR2 SMNVEV (reference sequence). CDR3 residues: CASSPMTGLGTEAFF. In DNA form, the CDR3 reads TGTGCCAGCAGTCCCATGACAGGGCTGGGCACTGAAGCTTTCTTT.

V and J are TRBV15 and TRBJ2-1; TRBD2 matches 9 bases. With 5 bases clipped from V and 0 bases from J, the junction kept 2 bases outside the gene matches. Germline V CDR1 and CDR2: LNHNV, YYDKDF (reference sequence). The CDR3 loop spans 15 amino acids. The CDR3 loop is CATSGGLASYNEQFF. In nucleotides, the CDR3 is TGTGCCACCAGCGGGGGACTAGCCTCCTACAATGAGCAGTTCTTC.

Only a few counts were recorded for this clonotype. The chain recombines TRBV6-1 with TRBJ2-7, with a tentative D call TRBD2 (5 bases). This CDR3 has 13 amino acids. Deletions cut 7 bases from V and 3 bases from J, with 13 bases between. The germline V gene encodes CDR1 MNHNS and CDR2 SASEGT. CDR3 sequence: CASKELSGYEQYF. The DNA of the CDR3 is TGTGCCAGCAAGGAGCTCAGCGGCTACGAGCAGTACTTC.